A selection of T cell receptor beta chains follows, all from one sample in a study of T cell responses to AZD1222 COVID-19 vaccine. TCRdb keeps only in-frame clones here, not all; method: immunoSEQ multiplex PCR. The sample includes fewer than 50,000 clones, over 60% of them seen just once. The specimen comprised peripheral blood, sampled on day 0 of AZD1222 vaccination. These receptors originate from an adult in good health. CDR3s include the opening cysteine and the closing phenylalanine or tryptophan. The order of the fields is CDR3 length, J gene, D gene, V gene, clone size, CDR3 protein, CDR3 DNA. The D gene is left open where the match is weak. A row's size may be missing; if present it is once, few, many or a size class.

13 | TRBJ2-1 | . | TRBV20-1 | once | CSASRPPTSEQFF | TGCAGTGCTAGTCGGCCCCCGACTAGTGAGCAGTTCTTC
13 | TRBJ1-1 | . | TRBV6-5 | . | CASSSLGNTEAFF | TGTGCCAGCAGTTCCCTCGGGAACACTGAAGCTTTCTTT
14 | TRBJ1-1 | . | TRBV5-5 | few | CASSLQRMNTEAFF | TGTGCCAGCAGCTTGCAGCGGATGAACACTGAAGCTTTCTTT
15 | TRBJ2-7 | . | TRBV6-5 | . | CASSSPYRAPYEQYF | TGTGCCAGCAGCTCCCCATACAGGGCGCCCTACGAGCAGTACTTC
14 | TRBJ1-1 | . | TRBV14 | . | CASSRQLSNTEAFF | TGTGCCAGCAGTCGACAGCTCTCTAACACTGAAGCTTTCTTT
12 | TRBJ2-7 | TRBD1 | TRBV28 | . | CASSTGGYEQYF | TGTGCCAGCAGCACAGGGGGCTACGAGCAGTACTTC
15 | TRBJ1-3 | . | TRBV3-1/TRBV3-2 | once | CASSSFPGAGNTIYF | TGTGCCAGCAGCTCTTTTCCAGGGGCTGGAAACACCATATATTTT
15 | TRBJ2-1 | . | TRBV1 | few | CTSSFLAGSYNEQFF | TGCACCAGCAGCTTCCTAGCGGGCTCCTACAATGAGCAGTTCTTC
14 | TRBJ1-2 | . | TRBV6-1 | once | CASSEGVANYGYTF | TGTGCCAGCAGTGAGGGGGTTGCTAACTATGGCTACACCTTC
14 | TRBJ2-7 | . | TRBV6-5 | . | CASTPGHSNYEQYF | TGTGCCAGCACCCCCGGCCACTCGAACTACGAGCAGTACTTC
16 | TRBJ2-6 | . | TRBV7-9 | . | CASSLDLPSGANVLTF | TGTGCCAGCAGCTTAGATCTCCCGTCTGGGGCCAACGTCCTGACTTTC
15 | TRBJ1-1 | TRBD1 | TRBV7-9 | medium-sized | CASTPTGQLNTEAFF | TGTGCCAGCACCCCTACGGGACAGCTAAACACTGAAGCTTTCTTT
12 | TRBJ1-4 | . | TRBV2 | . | CASSVRVEKLFF | TGTGCCAGCAGTGTTAGGGTCGAAAAACTGTTTTTT
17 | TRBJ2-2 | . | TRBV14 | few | CASSQDRGLGATGELFF | TGTGCCAGCAGCCAAGATCGAGGGCTAGGTGCCACCGGGGAGCTGTTTTTT
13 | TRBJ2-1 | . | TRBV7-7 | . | CASSLSGNRPQFF | TGTGCCAGCAGCTTATCAGGGAACCGGCCGCAGTTCTTC
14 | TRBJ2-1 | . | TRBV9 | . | CASSPGWGNNEQFF | TGTGCCAGCAGCCCCGGGTGGGGGAACAATGAGCAGTTCTTC
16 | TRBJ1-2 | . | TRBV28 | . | CASSSPSGQTNYGYTF | TGTGCCAGCAGTTCACCCTCCGGACAGACCAACTATGGCTACACCTTC
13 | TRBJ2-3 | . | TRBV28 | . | CASSQSSTDTQYF | TGTGCCAGCAGCCAATCTAGCACAGATACGCAGTATTTT
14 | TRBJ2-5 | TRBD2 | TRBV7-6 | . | CASSRGGEWETQYF | TGTGCCAGCAGCCGCGGGGGAGAATGGGAGACCCAGTACTTC
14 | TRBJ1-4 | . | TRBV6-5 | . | CASKGLGENEKLFF | TGTGCCAGCAAGGGGCTGGGAGAGAATGAAAAACTGTTTTTT
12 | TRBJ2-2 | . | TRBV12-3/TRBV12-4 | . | CAPSRAPGELFF | TGTGCCCCCTCTCGAGCCCCCGGGGAGCTGTTTTTT
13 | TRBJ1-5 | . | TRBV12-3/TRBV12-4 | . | CASSSDSNQPQHF | TGTGCCAGCAGTTCTGATAGCAATCAGCCCCAGCATTTT
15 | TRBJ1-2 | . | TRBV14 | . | CASSPQQGPLYGYTF | TGTGCCAGCAGCCCACAACAGGGTCCACTCTATGGCTACACCTTC
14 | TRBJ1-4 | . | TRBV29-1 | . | CSVGSLHGYEKLFF | TGCAGCGTTGGGTCCCTCCACGGCTACGAAAAACTGTTTTTT
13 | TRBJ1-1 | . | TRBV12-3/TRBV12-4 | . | CASSFQVNTEAFF | TGTGCCAGCAGTTTCCAAGTGAACACTGAAGCTTTCTTT
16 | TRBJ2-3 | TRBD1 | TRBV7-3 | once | CASSLMQGASTDTQYF | TGTGCCAGCAGCTTAATGCAGGGGGCTAGCACAGATACGCAGTATTTT
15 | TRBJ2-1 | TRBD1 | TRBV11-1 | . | CASSSGQSSYNEQFF | TGTGCCAGCAGCTCGGGACAGAGCTCCTACAATGAGCAGTTCTTC
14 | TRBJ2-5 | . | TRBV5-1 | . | CASGQGRGESPQYF | TGCGCCAGCGGACAAGGGCGCGGGGAGAGTCCCCAGTACTTC
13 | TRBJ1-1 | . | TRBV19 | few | CASSSERNTEAFF | TGTGCCAGTAGTAGCGAGAGGAACACTGAAGCTTTCTTT
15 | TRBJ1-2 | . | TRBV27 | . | CASSSHGDWGYGYTF | TGTGCCAGCAGTTCCCATGGAGACTGGGGCTATGGCTACACCTTC
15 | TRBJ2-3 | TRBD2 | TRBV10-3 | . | CAISDGGGAVDTQYF | TGTGCCATCAGTGATGGCGGGGGAGCCGTGGATACGCAGTATTTT
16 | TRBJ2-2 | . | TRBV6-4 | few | CASSAGKGLHTGELFF | TGTGCCAGCAGTGCGGGGAAAGGACTCCACACCGGGGAGCTGTTTTTT
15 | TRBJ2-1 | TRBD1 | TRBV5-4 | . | CASSPGSGGLNEQFF | TGTGCCAGCAGCCCGGGCTCAGGGGGCCTCAATGAGCAGTTCTTC
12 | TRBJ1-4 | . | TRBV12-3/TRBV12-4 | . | CASRMVGEKLFF | TGTGCCAGCAGGATGGTGGGTGAAAAACTGTTTTTT
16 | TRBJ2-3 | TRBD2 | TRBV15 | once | CATSSGLATSTDTQYF | TGTGCCACCAGCAGCGGACTAGCGACTAGCACAGATACGCAGTATTTT
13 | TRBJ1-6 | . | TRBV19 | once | CAANREAGSPLHF | TGTGCCGCCAACAGGGAGGCCGGTTCACCCCTCCACTTT
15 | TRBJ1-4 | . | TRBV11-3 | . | CASSLPWGGAGKLFF | TGTGCCAGCAGCCTACCGTGGGGCGGTGCAGGAAAACTGTTTTTT